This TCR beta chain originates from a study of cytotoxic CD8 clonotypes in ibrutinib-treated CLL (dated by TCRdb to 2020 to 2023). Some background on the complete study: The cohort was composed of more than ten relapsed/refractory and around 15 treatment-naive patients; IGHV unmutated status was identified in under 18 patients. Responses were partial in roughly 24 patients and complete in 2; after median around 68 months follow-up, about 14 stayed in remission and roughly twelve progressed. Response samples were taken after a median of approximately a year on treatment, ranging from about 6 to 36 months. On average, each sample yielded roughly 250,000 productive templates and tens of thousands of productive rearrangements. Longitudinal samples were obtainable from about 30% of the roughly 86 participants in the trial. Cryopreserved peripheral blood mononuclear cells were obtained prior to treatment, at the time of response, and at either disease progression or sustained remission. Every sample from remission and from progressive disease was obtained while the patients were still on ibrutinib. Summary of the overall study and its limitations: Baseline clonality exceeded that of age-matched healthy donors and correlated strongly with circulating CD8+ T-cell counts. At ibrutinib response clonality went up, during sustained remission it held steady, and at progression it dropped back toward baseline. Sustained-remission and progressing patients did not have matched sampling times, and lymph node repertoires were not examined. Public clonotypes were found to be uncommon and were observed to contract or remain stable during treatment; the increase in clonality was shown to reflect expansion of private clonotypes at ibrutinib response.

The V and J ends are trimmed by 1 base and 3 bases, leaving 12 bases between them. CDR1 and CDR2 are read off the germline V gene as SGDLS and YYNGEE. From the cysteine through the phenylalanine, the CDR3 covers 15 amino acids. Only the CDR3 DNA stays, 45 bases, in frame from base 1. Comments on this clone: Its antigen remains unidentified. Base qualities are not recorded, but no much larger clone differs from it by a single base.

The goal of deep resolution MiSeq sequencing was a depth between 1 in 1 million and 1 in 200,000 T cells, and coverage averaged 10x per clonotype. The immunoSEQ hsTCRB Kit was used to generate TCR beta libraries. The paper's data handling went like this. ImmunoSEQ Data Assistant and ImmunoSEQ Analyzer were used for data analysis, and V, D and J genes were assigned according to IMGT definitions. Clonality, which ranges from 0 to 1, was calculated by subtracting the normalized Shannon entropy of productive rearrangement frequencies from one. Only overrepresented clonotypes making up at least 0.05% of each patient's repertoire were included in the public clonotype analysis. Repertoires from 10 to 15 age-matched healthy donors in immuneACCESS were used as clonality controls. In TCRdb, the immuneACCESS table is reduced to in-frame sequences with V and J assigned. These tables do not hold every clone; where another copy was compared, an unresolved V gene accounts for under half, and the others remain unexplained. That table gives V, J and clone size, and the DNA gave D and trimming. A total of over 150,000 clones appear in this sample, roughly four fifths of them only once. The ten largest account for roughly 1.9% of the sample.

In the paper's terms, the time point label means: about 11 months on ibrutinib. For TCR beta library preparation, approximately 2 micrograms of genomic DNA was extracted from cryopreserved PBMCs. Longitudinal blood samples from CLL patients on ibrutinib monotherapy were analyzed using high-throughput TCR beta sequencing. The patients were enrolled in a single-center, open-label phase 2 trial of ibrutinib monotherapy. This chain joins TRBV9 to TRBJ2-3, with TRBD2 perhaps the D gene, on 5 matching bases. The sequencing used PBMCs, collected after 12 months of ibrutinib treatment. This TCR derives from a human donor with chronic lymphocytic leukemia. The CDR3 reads CASSVQGSVTDTQYF. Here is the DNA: TGTGCCAGCAGCGTACAAGGTAGCGTGACAGATACGCAGTATTTT. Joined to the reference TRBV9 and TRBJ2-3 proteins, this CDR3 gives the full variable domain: DSGVTQTPKHLITATGQRVTLRCSPRSGDLSVYWYQQSLDQGLQFLIQYYNGEERAKGNILERFSAQQFPDLHSELNLSSLELGDSALYFCASSVQGSVTDTQYFGPGTRLTVL.